The 2 T cell receptor beta chains below come from one sample, sequenced in a study of shared clonotypes between healthy human individuals. The table came from immunoSEQ multiplex PCR; TCRdb's copy has only in-frame clones and leaves some out. There are roughly 2 million clones in the sample; 90% to 95% occur only once, and more than 0.1% lies in the top ten. Sequencing used naive CD4+ T cells sorted from blood. Sample subset: CD45RA+ positively selected. The receptors were sampled from a man aged 18-30 years in good health.

The chain joins TRBV21-1 to TRBJ2-6; the listed D gene, TRBD2, was not tested against the DNA. TRBV21-1 is a known pseudogene. The CDR3 totals 14 residues. The DNA of the CDR3 is TGTGCCAGCCGGAGGAACTCTGGGGCCAACGTCCTGACTTTC. Protein sequence: CASRRNSGANVLTF.

For this clone: In the same sample, other DNA sequences code for this CDR3. The chain is built from TRBV18 and TRBJ2-7; D remains ambiguous. Looked up from germline, CDR1 is KGHSH and CDR2 is LQKENI. The CDR3 totals 14 residues. Between the trimmed V and J ends, which lost 6 bases and 2 bases, there was a span of 14 bases. For the CDR3, the DNA is TGTGCCAGCTCGCCCGGTCGCCGTACCTACGAGCAGTACTTC. Its protein is CASSPGRRTYEQYF.